Sequencing of this T cell receptor (beta chain) was carried out in a study of control samples from healthy donors and cancer patients. TCRdb's copy holds only in-frame clones and misses some; the assay was immunoSEQ multiplex PCR. The sample includes over 150,000 clones, roughly 93% of them seen just once. There are 15 residues in the CDR3. Trimming removed 0 bases from V and 0 bases from J, with 8 bases in between. The germline CDR1 and CDR2 sequences are SNHLY and FYNNEI. What was sequenced was blood. The sequence was obtained from a man between 18 and 35 years old in good health. V is TRBV2 and J is TRBJ1-1, with D hard to call. The CDR3 nucleotides read TGTGCCAGCAGTGAAGCCTATAGTGTGAACACTGAAGCTTTCTTT. Translation gives CASSEAYSVNTEAFF.